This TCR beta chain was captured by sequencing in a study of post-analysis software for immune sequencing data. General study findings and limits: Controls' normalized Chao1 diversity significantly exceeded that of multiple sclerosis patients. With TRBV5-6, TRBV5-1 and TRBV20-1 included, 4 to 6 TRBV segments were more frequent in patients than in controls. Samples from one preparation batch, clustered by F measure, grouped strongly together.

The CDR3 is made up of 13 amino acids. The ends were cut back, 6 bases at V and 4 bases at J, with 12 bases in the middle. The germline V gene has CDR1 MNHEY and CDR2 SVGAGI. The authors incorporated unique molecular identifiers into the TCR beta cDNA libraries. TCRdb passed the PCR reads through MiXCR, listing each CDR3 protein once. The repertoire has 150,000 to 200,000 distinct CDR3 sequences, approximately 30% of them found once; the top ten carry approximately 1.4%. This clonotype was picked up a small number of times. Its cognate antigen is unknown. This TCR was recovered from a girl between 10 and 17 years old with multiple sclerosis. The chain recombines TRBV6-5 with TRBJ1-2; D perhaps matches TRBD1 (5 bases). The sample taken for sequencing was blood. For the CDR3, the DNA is TGTGCCAGCAGCGTACAGGCGGGCTATGGCTACACCTTC. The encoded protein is CASSVQAGYGYTF.